A selection of T cell receptor beta chains follows, all from one sample in a study of blood T cell repertoires in COVID-19. Method: immunoSEQ multiplex PCR; TCRdb's copy keeps in-frame clones and lacks some. The sample yields about 210,000 clones, roughly nine tenths seen once. The sequenced sample consisted of peripheral blood. Every receptor here comes from an older man with acute or convalescent COVID-19. CDR3s leave out the opening cysteine and the closing phenylalanine or tryptophan. The order of the fields is J gene, D gene, CDR3 length, V gene, clone size, CDR3 protein. The D gene is left open where the match is weak. Only some rows state a clone size, as once, few, many or a class for expanded clones.

j_gene: TRBJ2-5; d_gene: TRBD1; len: 12; v_gene: TRBV19; abundance: NA; CDR3aa: ASNRDRSSETQY
j_gene: TRBJ2-7; d_gene: NA; len: 12; v_gene: TRBV15; abundance: NA; CDR3aa: ATSRAPQIYEQY
j_gene: TRBJ2-7; d_gene: NA; len: 13; v_gene: TRBV28; abundance: NA; CDR3aa: ASSSFPGRTYEQY
j_gene: TRBJ2-2; d_gene: TRBD2; len: 15; v_gene: TRBV7-8; abundance: NA; CDR3aa: ASSLEGRALTTGELF
j_gene: TRBJ2-1; d_gene: TRBD2; len: 12; v_gene: TRBV28; abundance: NA; CDR3aa: ASTRTSGRNEQF
j_gene: TRBJ1-2; d_gene: TRBD1; len: 14; v_gene: TRBV5-6; abundance: NA; CDR3aa: ASSRNPAGGWEGYT
j_gene: TRBJ1-4; d_gene: NA; len: 14; v_gene: TRBV6-5; abundance: once; CDR3aa: ASSYRLYSTNEKLF
j_gene: TRBJ1-2; d_gene: TRBD1; len: 11; v_gene: TRBV2; abundance: NA; CDR3aa: ASTLDRIYGYT
j_gene: TRBJ2-7; d_gene: TRBD1; len: 11; v_gene: TRBV29-1; abundance: NA; CDR3aa: SVAWDRGSEQY
j_gene: TRBJ1-2; d_gene: NA; len: 13; v_gene: TRBV2; abundance: NA; CDR3aa: ASSEYGELFYGYT
j_gene: TRBJ2-3; d_gene: NA; len: 11; v_gene: TRBV27; abundance: NA; CDR3aa: AIRPPSADTQY
j_gene: TRBJ2-1; d_gene: NA; len: 12; v_gene: TRBV7-2; abundance: NA; CDR3aa: ASSFQGTNHEQF
j_gene: TRBJ2-3; d_gene: TRBD1; len: 14; v_gene: TRBV2; abundance: once; CDR3aa: ASRFQGALITDTQY
j_gene: TRBJ1-4; d_gene: TRBD1; len: 13; v_gene: TRBV7-9; abundance: NA; CDR3aa: ASSLFQGAREKLF
j_gene: TRBJ1-6; d_gene: NA; len: 19; v_gene: TRBV5-1; abundance: once; CDR3aa: ASSSRPLETGAGGVDSPLH
j_gene: TRBJ1-2; d_gene: NA; len: 12; v_gene: TRBV7-8; abundance: NA; CDR3aa: ASSSEDRRRGYT
j_gene: TRBJ2-5; d_gene: NA; len: 11; v_gene: TRBV29-1; abundance: NA; CDR3aa: SVEASSMETQY
j_gene: TRBJ2-7; d_gene: TRBD2; len: 12; v_gene: TRBV27; abundance: NA; CDR3aa: ASSLWGGTYEQY
j_gene: TRBJ1-1; d_gene: NA; len: 12; v_gene: TRBV18; abundance: once; CDR3aa: ASSPEEGDAEAF
j_gene: TRBJ2-1; d_gene: TRBD2; len: 11; v_gene: TRBV2; abundance: NA; CDR3aa: ASNREGYNEQF
j_gene: TRBJ2-1; d_gene: TRBD1; len: 13; v_gene: TRBV19; abundance: NA; CDR3aa: ASSTGQGVMNEQF
j_gene: TRBJ2-2; d_gene: TRBD1; len: 15; v_gene: TRBV10-1; abundance: NA; CDR3aa: ASRKGQSLYYTGELF
j_gene: TRBJ2-6; d_gene: NA; len: 14; v_gene: TRBV28; abundance: NA; CDR3aa: ASSATGHSGANVLT
j_gene: TRBJ1-6; d_gene: TRBD1; len: 12; v_gene: TRBV29-1; abundance: NA; CDR3aa: SVSDRAYNSPLH
j_gene: TRBJ2-7; d_gene: TRBD1; len: 13; v_gene: TRBV6-2/TRBV6-3; abundance: once; CDR3aa: ASSAGTGGYDEQY
j_gene: TRBJ2-2; d_gene: NA; len: 12; v_gene: TRBV24-1; abundance: NA; CDR3aa: ATSPTVNTGELF
j_gene: TRBJ1-2; d_gene: NA; len: 15; v_gene: TRBV4-3; abundance: NA; CDR3aa: ASSQDSSAGGGYGYT
j_gene: TRBJ2-4; d_gene: NA; len: 11; v_gene: TRBV19; abundance: NA; CDR3aa: ASSIVSGDIQY
j_gene: TRBJ2-5; d_gene: TRBD1; len: 14; v_gene: TRBV24-1; abundance: once; CDR3aa: ATSDPQGANRETQY
j_gene: TRBJ2-7; d_gene: NA; len: 12; v_gene: TRBV6-6; abundance: NA; CDR3aa: ASSTTGLSYEQY
j_gene: TRBJ2-1; d_gene: NA; len: 13; v_gene: TRBV6-1; abundance: NA; CDR3aa: ASSEVRAGSNEQF
j_gene: TRBJ2-1; d_gene: NA; len: 13; v_gene: TRBV19; abundance: NA; CDR3aa: ASTMGGLQGSTPF
j_gene: TRBJ2-7; d_gene: NA; len: 11; v_gene: TRBV18; abundance: NA; CDR3aa: ASSPSGSYEQY
j_gene: TRBJ2-5; d_gene: NA; len: 9; v_gene: TRBV29-1; abundance: NA; CDR3aa: SVEIGSTQY
j_gene: TRBJ2-1; d_gene: TRBD2; len: 17; v_gene: TRBV5-6; abundance: NA; CDR3aa: ASSLPGLAEAWGYNEQF
j_gene: TRBJ1-5; d_gene: NA; len: 15; v_gene: TRBV7-8; abundance: NA; CDR3aa: ASSRRPQGSGIQPQH
j_gene: TRBJ1-5; d_gene: TRBD1; len: 12; v_gene: TRBV6-4; abundance: NA; CDR3aa: ARMTGPGDQPQH
j_gene: TRBJ2-2; d_gene: TRBD1; len: 13; v_gene: TRBV28; abundance: NA; CDR3aa: ASSGGDRVVGELF
j_gene: TRBJ1-2; d_gene: NA; len: 11; v_gene: TRBV30; abundance: NA; CDR3aa: AWTLQTGYGYT
j_gene: TRBJ1-5; d_gene: TRBD1; len: 13; v_gene: TRBV6-5; abundance: once; CDR3aa: ASAPDRGRNQPQH